The next 26 T cell receptor beta chains were all read from a single sample in a study of blood T cell repertoires in COVID-19. Data came from immunoSEQ multiplex PCR; TCRdb stores just in-frame clones and leaves some out. The table shows about 330,000 clones, with around 83% occurring only once. Sequencing used peripheral blood. These receptor sequences come from a woman aged 45-59 years with acute or convalescent COVID-19.

A few counts support this clone. The J gene is TRBJ1-4, the V gene TRBV5-4; D is possibly TRBD1 (5 bases). CDR3 length: 12 amino acids. V was shortened by 2 bases and J by 7 bases, with 6 bases between the two germline ends. CDR1 SGHNT and CDR2 YYREEE come from the germline V gene (reference sequence). CDR3 region: CASSLDSEKLFF. The CDR3 region has the DNA TGTGCCAGCAGCTTAGACAGTGAAAAACTGTTTTTT. Drawing the rest from reference TRBV5-4 and TRBJ1-4, the complete variable domain is ETGVTQSPTHLIKTRGQQVTLRCSSQSGHNTVSWYQQALGQGPQFIFQYYREEENGRGNFPPRFSGLQFPNYSSELNVNALELDDSALYLCASSLDSEKLFFGSGTQLSVL.

The chain employs TRBV10-3 and TRBJ1-6, with 9 nucleotides matching TRBD1. CDR1 and CDR2 from the germline V gene are ENHRY and SYGVKD. Trimming took 10 bases from V and 7 from J; bases not matched to a gene: 11. The CDR3 spans 15 residues. CDR3 loop: CATANWGTGNSPLHF. In nucleotides, the CDR3 is TGTGCCACCGCGAATTGGGGGACAGGGAATTCACCCCTCCACTTT.

The chain combines TRBV12-5 with TRBJ1-6; D is possibly TRBD1 (5 bases). Germline values: CDR1 LGHNT, CDR2 FRNRAP. Trimming took off 1 base at V and 7 bases at J, with 20 bases between the two ends. The CDR3 loop spans 18 amino acids. CDR3 amino acids: CASGLAQLFDSLNSPLHF. CDR3 nucleotides: TGTGCTAGTGGTTTGGCCCAACTATTCGACAGCTTAAATTCACCCCTCCACTTT.

This clone was picked up a small number of times. The CDR3, as DNA: TGTGCCTGGAGTGTACTGGGACAGGGCTATCAGCCCCAGCATTTT. It yields the protein CAWSVLGQGYQPQHF. The rearrangement uses TRBV30 and TRBJ1-5, with 9 nucleotides matching TRBD1. Germline assignment: CDR1 GTSNPN and CDR2 SVGIG (reference sequence). V lost 0 bases and J lost 5; bases outside the gene matches: 5. The CDR3 loop spans 15 amino acids.

This chain uses TRBV10-3 with TRBJ1-1, with a tentative D call TRBD1 (5 bases). V lost 7 bases to trimming and J lost 2 bases, with 14 bases between them. CDR3 length: 14 amino acids. Germline CDR1 reads ENHRY; CDR2 reads SYGVKD. In DNA form, the CDR3 reads TGTGCCATCAATCCCCAGGGTTTAAACACTGAAGCTTTCTTT. Translated: CAINPQGLNTEAFF.

The gene calls are TRBV11-3 and TRBJ1-5; no firm D call. CDR1 SGHNT and CDR2 YENEEA come from the germline V gene. V lost 5 bases and J 4 bases, leaving 18 bases between the germline ends. This CDR3 has 16 amino acids. CDR3 DNA: TGTGCCAGCAGCCCACGGCATGAGGGTGGGAATCAGCCCCAGCATTTT. It yields the protein CASSPRHEGGNQPQHF. The full variable domain, completed using reference TRBV11-3 and TRBJ1-5, is EAGVVQSPRYKIIEKKQPVAFWCNPISGHNTLYWYLQNLGQGPELLIRYENEEAVDDSQLPKDRFSAERLKGVDSTLKIQPAELGDSAVYLCASSPRHEGGNQPQHFGDGTRLSIL.

There are a few counts of this clone. The chain combines TRBV6-4 with TRBJ1-3, with D tentatively TRBD1 (5 bases). The ends were cut back, 0 bases at V and 4 bases at J, with 13 bases in the middle. This CDR3 comprises 16 residues. CDR1 MRHNA and CDR2 SNTAGT come from the germline V gene. CDR3 sequence (DNA): TGTGCCAGCAGTGACTCGTCACAGGAAACCGGAAACACCATATATTTT. This sequence encodes CASSDSSQETGNTIYF.

V gene TRBV27 combines with J gene TRBJ1-2, with D unclear. This CDR3 comprises 14 residues. Trimming took 0 bases from V and 4 from J, leaving 9 bases between them. Germline CDR1 reads MNHEY; CDR2 reads SMNVEV (reference sequence). The CDR3 nucleotides read TGTGCCAGCAGTTTATCGAGGCAAACCTATGGCTACACCTTC. As protein: CASSLSRQTYGYTF.

Remarks on this clone: Other DNA sequences in the sample encode the same CDR3. The chain is built from TRBV6-6 and TRBJ1-4; a possible D gene is TRBD1 (5 bases). Trimming took off 5 bases at V and 5 bases at J, with 6 bases between the two ends. The CDR3 is 12 amino acids. The V gene's germline CDR1 is MNHNY and CDR2 SVGAGI (reference sequence). The CDR3 DNA reads TGTGCCAGCAGTCCAGGGAATGAAAAACTGTTTTTT. Amino acids: CASSPGNEKLFF.

This sequence joins TRBV5-1 and TRBJ2-3; 10 nucleotides align to TRBD2. V was pared by 6 bases and J by 6 bases, with 7 bases of the junction left unmatched. Germline CDR1 reads SGHRS; CDR2 reads YFSETQ. The length of the CDR3 is 14 residues. CDR3 amino acids: CASILAGERDTQYF. The CDR3 DNA reads as TGCGCCAGCATCCTAGCGGGAGAAAGGGATACGCAGTATTTT.

This chain links TRBV18 with TRBJ2-1; D ambiguous. Germline lookup yields CDR1 KGHSH and CDR2 LQKENI. The CDR3 runs 13 residues. V gave up 1 base and J gave up 5 bases, with 6 bases separating them. The CDR3: CASSPRRNNEQFF. In DNA, the CDR3 is TGTGCCAGCTCACCACGCAGGAACAATGAGCAGTTCTTC.

The genes are TRBV14 and TRBJ1-2; no clear D gene. Trimming stripped 3 bases from V and 0 bases from J, with 8 bases between. Germline V gene sequence: CDR1 SGHDN, CDR2 FVKESK. The CDR3 contains 14 residues. The CDR3 DNA is TGTGCCAGCAGCCAGAAACTAGCTAACTATGGCTACACCTTC. This sequence encodes CASSQKLANYGYTF.

In its sample, this clone was seen a few times. This rearrangement joins TRBV9 to TRBJ1-4, with TRBD1 matching over 7 bases. Per germline, CDR1 SGDLS and CDR2 YYNGEE. The V segment lost 4 bases and the J segment 6 bases; nucleotides outside the gene matches: 6. The CDR3 totals 14 residues. The CDR3 loop is CASSLGQDDEKLFF. The CDR3 DNA follows: TGTGCCAGCAGCCTCGGACAGGACGATGAAAAACTGTTTTTT. The full variable domain, its missing parts supplied by reference TRBV9 and TRBJ1-4, is DSGVTQTPKHLITATGQRVTLRCSPRSGDLSVYWYQQSLDQGLQFLIQYYNGEERAKGNILERFSAQQFPDLHSELNLSSLELGDSALYFCASSLGQDDEKLFFGSGTQLSVL.

The chain employs TRBV5-1 and TRBJ1-2; 9 positions match TRBD1. J was trimmed by 4 bases and V by 1 base; bases with no gene match: 5. This CDR3 has 15 residues. Germline CDR1 reads SGHRS; CDR2 reads YFSETQ. CDR3 amino acids: CASSLLQGASYGYTF. CDR3 nucleotides: TGCGCCAGCAGCTTGTTACAGGGGGCATCCTATGGCTACACCTTC.

V and J are TRBV19 and TRBJ1-1; 7 positions agree with TRBD1. The CDR3 has 14 residues. Germline V gene data show CDR1 as LNHDA and CDR2 as SQIVND (reference sequence). V shed 5 bases and J 8 bases; nucleotides not matched to a gene: 11. CDR3 protein: CASSLTGGTVEAFF. The CDR3 DNA reads as TGTGCCAGTAGTCTCACGGGGGGGACAGTGGAAGCTTTCTTT.

A single count supports this clone. The rearrangement joins TRBV7-2 to TRBJ1-2; TRBD1 matches at 7 bases. The V gene end was trimmed by 4 bases and the J gene end by 6 bases; junction bases not matched to a gene: 5. From germline, CDR1 is SGHTA and CDR2 FQGNSA. This CDR3 has 13 residues. The CDR3 coding sequence is TGTGCCAGCAGCTCGCAGGGGACAGATGGCTACACCTTC. Its protein is CASSSQGTDGYTF.

The V and J genes are TRBV5-1 and TRBJ2-5, with 8 bases matching TRBD2. Trimming cost V 1 base and J 5 bases; bases outside gene matches: 4. Germline V gives CDR1 SGHRS, CDR2 YFSETQ. There are 14 residues in the CDR3. The DNA for the CDR3 is TGCGCCAGCAGCTTGCAAGGACTAGCCGAGACCCAGTACTTC. As protein: CASSLQGLAETQYF.

The CDR3 coding sequence is TGTGCCAGCAGCTTACGCCCAACTAGCAATGAGCAGTTCTTC. It codes for CASSLRPTSNEQFF. This sequence joins TRBV7-3 and TRBJ2-1; a possible D gene is TRBD2 (5 bases). The ends were cut back, 2 bases at V and 6 bases at J, with 11 bases in the middle. The CDR3 is 14 amino acids. Germline CDR1 and CDR2: SGHTA and FQGTGA.

The gene calls are TRBV19 and TRBJ2-1, with D possibly matching TRBD1 (6 bases). The CDR3 is made up of 15 amino acids. CDR1 LNHDA and CDR2 SQIVND come from the germline V gene (reference sequence). V lost 1 base and J lost 3, with 10 bases in between. The DNA for the CDR3 is TGTGCCAGTAGTATAGGACAGGAGAACTACAATGAGCAGTTCTTC. It is translated as CASSIGQENYNEQFF.

The genes are TRBV4-2 and TRBJ1-2; perhaps TRBD1 as D (5 bases). CDR3 length: 16 residues. Germline V gene lookup returns CDR1 LGHNA and CDR2 YNFKEQ. Trimming stripped 1 base from V and 2 bases from J, with 14 bases between. The CDR3 DNA is TGTGCCAGCAGCCAAGGCGGGACGGGTGGCAACTATGGCTACACCTTC. Amino acid sequence: CASSQGGTGGNYGYTF.

This clone was seen a single time. This chain joins TRBV4-2 and TRBJ2-3; 8 bases align to TRBD1. The V and J ends lost 1 base and 2 bases, in that order; junction bases with no gene match: 11. The CDR3 runs 18 residues. Per germline, CDR1 LGHNA and CDR2 YNFKEQ. The CDR3 is CASSQGAQGAGNTDTQYF. The CDR3 region has the DNA TGTGCCAGCAGCCAAGGAGCTCAGGGGGCCGGGAACACAGATACGCAGTATTTT.

This clone was counted between two and nine times. The V gene is TRBV7-9, the J gene TRBJ1-2, with a tentative D call TRBD1 (5 bases). Trimming left V 1 base short and J 5 bases short, with 5 bases between. The CDR3 runs 12 residues. Germline CDR1 reads SEHNR; CDR2 reads FQNEAQ (reference sequence). In DNA form, the CDR3 reads TGTGCCAGCAGCTTAGAGGGGTATGGCTACACCTTC. It yields the protein CASSLEGYGYTF.

The gene calls are TRBV11-3 and TRBJ1-2; 7 bases map to TRBD1. The length of the CDR3 is 14 residues. The germline V gene has CDR1 SGHNT and CDR2 YENEEA. With 3 bases clipped from V and 6 bases from J, the junction kept 7 bases outside the gene matches. The CDR3 spells CASSFNSDRNGYTF. The CDR3 region has the DNA TGTGCCAGCAGCTTCAACTCGGACAGGAATGGCTACACCTTC. Combining the CDR3 with reference TRBV11-3 and TRBJ1-2 gives the whole variable domain EAGVVQSPRYKIIEKKQPVAFWCNPISGHNTLYWYLQNLGQGPELLIRYENEEAVDDSQLPKDRFSAERLKGVDSTLKIQPAELGDSAVYLCASSFNSDRNGYTFGSGTRLTVV.

The J gene is TRBJ1-1, the V gene TRBV18; 8 positions agree with TRBD1. The CDR3 spans 13 residues. In germline, CDR1 is KGHSH, CDR2 LQKENI. The J segment lost 5 bases and the V segment lost 5 bases, leaving 4 bases of the junction unmatched. The DNA of the CDR3 is TGTGCCAGCTCAGCTCAGGGGGCGACTGAAGCTTTCTTT. Translated, it gives CASSAQGATEAFF.

The gene calls are TRBV5-1 and TRBJ2-3; D perhaps matches TRBD1 (5 bases). CDR3 length: 16 residues. Germline V gene sequence: CDR1 SGHRS, CDR2 YFSETQ. Deletions cut 0 bases from V and 0 bases from J, with 11 bases between. CDR3 protein: CASSLEGPTSTDTQYF. CDR3 nucleotides: TGCGCCAGCAGCTTGGAGGGGCCCACTAGCACAGATACGCAGTATTTT.

For the CDR3, the DNA is TGTGCCAGCAGCTTATATGGGACTAGCGGCACAGATACGCAGTATTTT. As protein: CASSLYGTSGTDTQYF. J is TRBJ2-3 and V is TRBV7-9, with TRBD2 matching over 10 bases. V gave up 2 bases and J gave up 1 base; unmatched junction bases: 3. From germline, CDR1 is SEHNR and CDR2 FQNEAQ (reference sequence). The CDR3 sequence is 16 residues long.